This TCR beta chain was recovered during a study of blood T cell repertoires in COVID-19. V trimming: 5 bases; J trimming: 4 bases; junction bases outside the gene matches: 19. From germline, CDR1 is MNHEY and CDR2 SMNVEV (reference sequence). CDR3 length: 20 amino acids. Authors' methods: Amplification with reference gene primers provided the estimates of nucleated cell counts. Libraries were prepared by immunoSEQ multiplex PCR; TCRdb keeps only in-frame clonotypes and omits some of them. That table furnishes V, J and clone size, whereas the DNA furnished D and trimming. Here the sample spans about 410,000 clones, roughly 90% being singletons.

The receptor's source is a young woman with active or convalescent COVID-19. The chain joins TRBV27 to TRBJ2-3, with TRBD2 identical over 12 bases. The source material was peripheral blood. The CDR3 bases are TGTGCCAGCAGTCCATTCCTCCTAGCGGGGGGGCGAGTCGGGGCAGATACGCAGTATTTT. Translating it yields CASSPFLLAGGRVGADTQYF.